Included here is one TCR beta chain sequence, with context. Its antigen is unidentified. This sample is part of a study of T cells in Graves' hyperthyroidism and ophthalmopathy. RNA transcripts served as the template for amplifying TCR beta CDR3 regions. A set of HTBI primers served as the primers for a first-round RT-PCR of the TCR CDR3. TCRdb processed the multiplex PCR reads anew with MiXCR; each CDR3 protein has one entry. The table records 500,000 to 700,000 distinct CDR3 sequences, roughly 17% of them present only once. V lost 3 bases, J lost 6 bases, and 23 bases lay in between. Germline V gene sequence: CDR1 SGHTA, CDR2 FQGNSA. CDR3 length equals 17 residues. Whole-study results and caveats: The blood repertoire included most of the expanded thyroid clonotypes above 0.001.

The chain combines TRBV7-2 with TRBJ1-1, with D unclear. Specimen: blood. This TCR derives from a woman between 18 and 29 years old with Graves' hyperthyroidism. The CDR3 nucleotides are TGTGCCAGCAGCTTGTTAGTAGGGAAAGTGCTGGGCCCTGAAGCTTTCTTT. Amino acids: CASSLLVGKVLGPEAFF.